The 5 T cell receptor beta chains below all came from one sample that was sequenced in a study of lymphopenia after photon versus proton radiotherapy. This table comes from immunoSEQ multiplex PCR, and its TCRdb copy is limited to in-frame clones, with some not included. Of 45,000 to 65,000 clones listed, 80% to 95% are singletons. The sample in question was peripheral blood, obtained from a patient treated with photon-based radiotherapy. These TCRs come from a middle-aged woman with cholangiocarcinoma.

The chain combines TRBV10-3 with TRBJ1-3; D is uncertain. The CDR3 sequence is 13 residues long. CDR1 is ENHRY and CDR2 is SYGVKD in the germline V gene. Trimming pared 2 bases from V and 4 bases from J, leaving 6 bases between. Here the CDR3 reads CAISEVAGNTIYF. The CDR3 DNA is TGTGCCATCAGTGAGGTCGCGGGAAACACCATATATTTT.

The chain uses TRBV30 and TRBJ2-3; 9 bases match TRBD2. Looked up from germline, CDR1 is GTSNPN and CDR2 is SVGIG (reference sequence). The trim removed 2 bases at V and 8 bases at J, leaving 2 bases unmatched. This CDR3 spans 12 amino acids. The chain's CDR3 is CAWSKTSGTQYF. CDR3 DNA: TGTGCCTGGAGTAAGACTAGCGGTACGCAGTATTTT.

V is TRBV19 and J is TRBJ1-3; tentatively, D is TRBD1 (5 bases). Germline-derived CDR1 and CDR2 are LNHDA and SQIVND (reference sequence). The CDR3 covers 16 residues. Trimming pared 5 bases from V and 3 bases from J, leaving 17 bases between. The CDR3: CASSSQPGLGGNTIYF. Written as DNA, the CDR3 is TGTGCCAGTAGTTCCCAACCGGGACTTGGTGGAAACACCATATATTTT.

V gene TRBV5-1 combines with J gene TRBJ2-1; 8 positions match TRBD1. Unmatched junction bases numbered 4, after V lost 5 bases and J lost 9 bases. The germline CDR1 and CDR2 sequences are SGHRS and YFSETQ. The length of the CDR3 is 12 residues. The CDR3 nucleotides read TGCGCCAGCAGGAATGACAGGGGTGAGCAGTTCTTC. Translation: CASRNDRGEQFF. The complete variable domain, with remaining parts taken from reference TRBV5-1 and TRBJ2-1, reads KAGVTQTPRYLIKTRGQQVTLSCSPISGHRSVSWYQQTPGQGLQFLFEYFSETQRNKGNFPGRFSGRQFSNSRSEMNVSTLELGDSALYLCASRNDRGEQFFGPGTRLTVL.

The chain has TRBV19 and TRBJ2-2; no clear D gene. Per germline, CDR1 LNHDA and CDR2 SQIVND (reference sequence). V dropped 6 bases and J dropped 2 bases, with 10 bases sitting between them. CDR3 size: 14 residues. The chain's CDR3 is CASRERYNTGELFF. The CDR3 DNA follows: TGTGCCAGTAGGGAACGGTATAACACCGGGGAGCTGTTTTTT.